This TCR beta chain was captured in a study of blood T cell repertoires in COVID-19. Study information: In each case, the material was cDNA or gDNA derived from T cells, B-cell-depleted T cells, or PBMCs.

Profiled with immunoSEQ multiplex PCR; TCRdb holds only in-frame clones, not every one. Here the sample spans roughly 130,000 clones, approximately 90% being singletons. Trimming at V came to 4 bases and at J to 1 base, leaving 4 bases not matched to a gene. The CDR3 sequence is 15 residues long. Germline CDR1 is LNHDA and CDR2 is SQIVND (reference sequence). The TCR was taken from a human donor with COVID-19, enrolled during active disease. The donor label of this sample is uncertain. What was sequenced was peripheral blood. The J gene is TRBJ1-5, the V gene TRBV19; 7 nucleotides line up with TRBD1. The CDR3 DNA reads TGTGCCAGTAGTAGGGGACAGCTCAGCAATCAGCCCCAGCATTTT. This gives the protein CASSRGQLSNQPQHF.